The source of this TCR beta chain is a study of CD8 T cells in ankylosing spondylitis. Study observations and caveats: A motif in TCR beta, a set of roughly eight highly homologous variants, appeared characteristic of ankylosing spondylitis blood.

Germline V gene sequence: CDR1 SGHRS, CDR2 YFSETQ. The CDR3 extends over 14 amino acids. V lost 4 bases to trimming and J lost 7 bases; unmatched junction nucleotides: 10. Worth noting for this clonotype: Its antigen remains unknown.

TCRdb itself ran the 5' RACE reads through MiXCR, one entry per CDR3 protein. The sample carries 250,000 to 350,000 distinct CDR3 sequences, around 8% recorded once. The chain couples TRBV5-1 to TRBJ2-7, with 8 bases matching TRBD2. Sequenced input: blood, either unsorted or a sorted T cell fraction (not recorded which). The TCR was taken from a male donor with ankylosing spondylitis. The DNA for the CDR3 is TGCGCCAGCAGCCACCCCGTAGCGGGAAGTGAGCAGTACTTC. This translates into CASSHPVAGSEQYF. The complete variable domain, with remaining parts taken from reference TRBV5-1 and TRBJ2-7, reads KAGVTQTPRYLIKTRGQQVTLSCSPISGHRSVSWYQQTPGQGLQFLFEYFSETQRNKGNFPGRFSGRQFSNSRSEMNVSTLELGDSALYLCASSHPVAGSEQYFGPGTRLTVT.